This TCR beta chain stems from a study of T cells after posttransplantation cyclophosphamide. Study-wide findings and caveats: TRB overlap between skin or GI tissue T cells and blood was limited. Later blood repertoires were often dominated by clones from the donor CD8+ memory compartment.

Sampled 1 year posttransplant, controls received myeloablative marrow transplants, methotrexate and a calcineurin inhibitor. Trimming cost V 4 bases and J 4 bases; bases outside gene matches: 14. Germline loops: CDR1 SGHKS, CDR2 YYEKEE (reference sequence). The CDR3 consists of 17 residues. The repertoire was sequenced with immunoSEQ multiplex PCR; TCRdb's copy has only in-frame clones and lacks some. This sample has 15,000 to 20,000 clones, with around 80% found just once. Details on this clone: Its antigen remains unidentified.

The source was PBMCs, collected around 59 weeks after allogeneic stem cell transplant with calcineurin inhibitor and methotrexate. The chain joins TRBV5-5 to TRBJ2-5, with 9 bases fitting TRBD2. The TCR originated in a young adult male patient who received an allogeneic stem cell transplant from an unrelated donor, was CMV-positive, and had acute and chronic GVHD. Some T cells may arise from the graft donor. CDR3 sequence: CASSRSPLAGARETQYF. CDR3 nucleotide sequence: TGTGCCAGCAGCCGGAGCCCCTTAGCGGGAGCCCGAGAGACCCAGTACTTC. The full variable domain, its missing parts supplied by reference TRBV5-5 and TRBJ2-5, is DAGVTQSPTHLIKTRGQQVTLRCSPISGHKSVSWYQQVLGQGPQFIFQYYEKEERGRGNFPDRFSARQFPNYSSELNVNALLLGDSALYLCASSRSPLAGARETQYFGPGTRLLVL.